One sample yielded the 22 T cell receptor beta chains listed below, sequenced in a study of OX40 agonist ivuxolimab in advanced cancers. Method: immunoSEQ multiplex PCR; TCRdb's copy keeps in-frame clones and lacks some. This table holds about 31,000 clones, roughly nine tenths found once. The specimen was CD4+ or CD8+ T cells sorted from blood, collected in a trial of the OX40 agonist ivuxolimab. All receptors come from an adult with an advanced solid tumor such as melanoma, head and neck, liver or kidney cancer.

The gene calls are TRBV7-8 and TRBJ2-2; the match to TRBD2 covers 8 bases. The V and J ends lost 2 bases and 5 bases, in that order; junction bases with no gene match: 4. The CDR3 length is 15 residues. Germline CDR1 is SGHVS and CDR2 is FQNEAQ. The CDR3 DNA is TGTGCCAGCAGCTTATCTCCTAGCGGGACCGGGGAGCTGTTTTTT. Translating it yields CASSLSPSGTGELFF.

The rearrangement uses TRBV27 and TRBJ1-4; D not resolved. V was trimmed by 4 bases and J by 7 bases, leaving 13 bases between them. Germline CDR1 and CDR2: MNHEY and SMNVEV (reference sequence). CDR3 size: 14 residues. The CDR3 nucleotides are TGTGCCAGCAGTTACCGTTCCCGCGGTGAAAAACTGTTTTTT. Its protein product is CASSYRSRGEKLFF.

The chain couples TRBV29-1 to TRBJ2-3; D gene uncertain. The V gene lost 0 bases and the J gene lost 1 base, with 8 bases spanning the gap. Germline V gene lookup returns CDR1 SQVTM and CDR2 ANQGSEA. The CDR3 is 14 amino acids. CDR3 coding DNA: TGCAGCGTTGAAGATGGGCAGGGCACAGATACGCAGTATTTT. Its protein product is CSVEDGQGTDTQYF.

The chain links TRBV30 to TRBJ2-1, with TRBD2 matching over 7 bases. J lost 5 bases, V lost 5 bases, and 3 bases had no gene match. The CDR3 is made up of 12 amino acids. Germline values: CDR1 GTSNPN, CDR2 SVGIG (reference sequence). This CDR3 reads CAWVAGHNEQFF. For the CDR3, the DNA is TGTGCCTGGGTAGCGGGTCACAATGAGCAGTTCTTC. Filled out from reference TRBV30 and TRBJ2-1, the complete variable domain reads SQTIHQWPATLVQPVGSPLSLECTVEGTSNPNLYWYRQAAGRGLQLLFYSVGIGQISSEVPQNLSASRPQDRQFILSSKKLLLSDSGFYLCAWVAGHNEQFFGPGTRLTVL.

The chain couples TRBV5-6 to TRBJ1-1; tentatively, D is TRBD1 (5 bases). CDR3 length: 14 amino acids. Germline CDR1 reads SGHDT; CDR2 reads YYEEEE. Trimming left V 1 base short and J 4 bases short, with 11 bases between. CDR3 sequence: CASSLMGQGTEAFF. As DNA, the CDR3 is TGTGCCAGCAGCTTGATGGGGCAGGGCACTGAAGCTTTCTTT.

The chain carries TRBV28 and TRBJ2-1; tentatively, D is TRBD2 (6 bases). Trimming took off 7 bases at V and 0 bases at J, with 13 bases between the two ends. The CDR3 covers 15 residues. From germline, CDR1 is MDHEN and CDR2 SYDVKM. The CDR3 is CASTSGLFSYNEQFF. The CDR3, as DNA: TGTGCCAGCACCTCGGGACTTTTCTCCTACAATGAGCAGTTCTTC.

This chain joins TRBV7-9 and TRBJ2-7; 10 bases agree with TRBD2. With 5 bases clipped from V and 4 bases from J, the junction kept 8 bases outside the gene matches. Germline V gene lookup returns CDR1 SEHNR and CDR2 FQNEAQ (reference sequence). The CDR3 runs to 15 residues. The CDR3 nucleotides are TGTGCCAGCAGCCCACCTAGCGGGAGCGGGTACGAGCAGTACTTC. The encoded protein is CASSPPSGSGYEQYF.

This chain joins TRBV5-6 and TRBJ2-3; no clear D gene. Trimming removed 4 bases at V and 5 bases at J, with 11 bases between. This CDR3 has 13 residues. From germline, CDR1 is SGHDT and CDR2 YYEEEE. The CDR3 loop reads CASSKGEEDTQYF. Written as DNA, the CDR3 is TGTGCCAGCAGCAAGGGTGAGGAAGATACGCAGTATTTT.

The chain links TRBV5-6 to TRBJ1-2; D possibly corresponds to TRBD1 (5 bases). Germline V gives CDR1 SGHDT, CDR2 YYEEEE. Trimming stripped 4 bases from V and 3 bases from J, with 13 bases between. The CDR3 totals 14 residues. For the CDR3, the DNA is TGTGCCAGCAGCCCCCGGGGGGGTTACTATGGCTACACCTTC. Translated: CASSPRGGYYGYTF.

This chain links TRBV28 with TRBJ2-5, with D possibly called TRBD1 or TRBD2 (5 bases each). The length of the CDR3 is 14 residues. The germline V gene has CDR1 MDHEN and CDR2 SYDVKM. V lost 2 bases, J lost 5 bases, and 12 bases lay in between. Here the CDR3 DNA reads TGTGCCAGCAGTTTACTAGCAGGGTTGGAGACCCAGTACTTC. Its translation: CASSLLAGLETQYF.

The chain recombines TRBV5-5 with TRBJ1-3, with D possibly being TRBD1 (6 bases). Germline CDR1 is SGHKS and CDR2 is YYEKEE (reference sequence). CDR3 size: 15 residues. The germline V and J ends were trimmed by 1 base and 3 bases, with 11 bases remaining between them. DNA for the CDR3: TGTGCCAGCAGCTTGCACGGGGGCCTTGGAAACACCATATATTTT. Protein sequence: CASSLHGGLGNTIYF.

The rearrangement links TRBV4-2 to TRBJ2-2; possibly TRBD2 for D (5 bases). CDR1 and CDR2 (germline): LGHNA, YNFKEQ. Deletions cut 0 bases from V and 2 bases from J, with 7 bases between. The CDR3 runs 15 residues. For the CDR3, the DNA is TGTGCCAGCAGCCAAGAACTAGTAAACACCGGGGAGCTGTTTTTT. It encodes CASSQELVNTGELFF.

The chain couples TRBV9 to TRBJ2-7; the D gene is possibly TRBD2 (6 bases). V gave up 0 bases and J gave up 0 bases, with 10 bases separating them. The CDR3 has 15 residues. CDR1 and CDR2 (germline): SGDLS, YYNGEE. The CDR3 sequence: CASSVASDTSYEQYF. The CDR3 bases are TGTGCCAGCAGCGTAGCTAGCGACACCTCCTACGAGCAGTACTTC.

The rearrangement uses TRBV10-3 and TRBJ2-7, with TRBD1 matching 10 bases. This CDR3 comprises 16 residues. Trimming at V came to 0 bases and at J to 5 bases, leaving 7 bases not matched to a gene. Germline lookup yields CDR1 ENHRY and CDR2 SYGVKD. CDR3 nucleotides: TGTGCCATCAGTGAGTCCACCGGGACAGGGGTACACGAGCAGTACTTC. Translation gives CAISESTGTGVHEQYF.

The V call is TRBV10-3, the J call TRBJ1-2; D may be TRBD1 (5 bases). Trimming left V 2 bases short and J 4 bases short, with 14 bases between. Germline CDR1 and CDR2: ENHRY and SYGVKD. The length of the CDR3 is 15 residues. The chain's CDR3 is CAISEPSRGGYGYTF. Here the CDR3 DNA reads TGTGCCATCAGTGAGCCCTCGAGGGGAGGCTATGGCTACACCTTC.

The chain links TRBV28 to TRBJ1-1; the match to TRBD1 covers 7 bases. This CDR3 is 14 amino acids long. The V segment lost 8 bases and the J segment 1 base; nucleotides outside the gene matches: 7. Germline V gives CDR1 MDHEN, CDR2 SYDVKM. CDR3 amino acids: CASATTGPNTEAFF. The CDR3 coding sequence is TGTGCCAGCGCAACGACAGGGCCGAACACTGAAGCTTTCTTT. The whole variable domain, filled in from reference TRBV28 and TRBJ1-1, reads DVKVTQSSRYLVKRTGEKVFLECVQDMDHENMFWYRQDPGLGLRLIYFSYDVKMKEKGDIPEGYSVSREKKERFSLILESASTNQTSMYLCASATTGPNTEAFFGQGTRLTVV.

This clone appeared once. This chain connects TRBV28 to TRBJ1-1, with 11 bases lining up with TRBD1. The CDR3 sequence is 16 residues long. Germline CDR1 MDHEN, CDR2 SYDVKM. The V segment lost 3 bases and the J segment 3 bases; nucleotides outside the gene matches: 6. The CDR3, as DNA: TGTGCCAGCAGTTTTAGGACAGGGGGCGCCTACACTGAAGCTTTCTTT. Translating it yields CASSFRTGGAYTEAFF.

This clone was counted only a few times. This chain connects TRBV4-3 to TRBJ2-3, with no clear D. CDR1 is LGHNA, CDR2 YSLEER, per germline. The length of the CDR3 is 16 residues. Trimming cost V 0 bases and J 2 bases, with 12 bases left between them. For the CDR3, the DNA is TGCGCCAGCAGCCAAGAGTTTTCGCGGCCCACAGATACGCAGTATTTT. Amino acid sequence: CASSQEFSRPTDTQYF.

This clone is medium-sized within its sample. The V gene is TRBV21-1, the J gene TRBJ2-1; the table's D call of TRBD1 was not tested on the DNA. TRBV21-1 is reported as a pseudogene. The length of the CDR3 is 14 residues. Here the CDR3 DNA reads TGTGCCAGCAGGAAGGACAGGGGGGTCAATGAGCAGTTCTTC. It codes for CASRKDRGVNEQFF.

The CDR3 here is CASSHDSGGGNEQFF. In DNA, the CDR3 is TGTGCCAGCAGTCACGACAGCGGGGGAGGCAATGAGCAGTTCTTC. This chain joins TRBV28 and TRBJ2-1; 8 bases line up with TRBD2. Germline V gene data show CDR1 as MDHEN and CDR2 as SYDVKM. This CDR3 contains 15 residues. V shed 5 bases and J 6 bases; nucleotides not matched to a gene: 9. Together with reference TRBV28 and TRBJ2-1, the CDR3 gives the full variable domain: DVKVTQSSRYLVKRTGEKVFLECVQDMDHENMFWYRQDPGLGLRLIYFSYDVKMKEKGDIPEGYSVSREKKERFSLILESASTNQTSMYLCASSHDSGGGNEQFFGPGTRLTVL.

This clone was picked up one time. V usage is TRBV2 and J usage is TRBJ2-7; the match to TRBD2 covers 9 bases. After removal of 8 bases from V and 4 bases from J, the junction contained 9 bases not matched to a gene. The CDR3 consists of 14 residues. Germline-derived CDR1 and CDR2 are SNHLY and FYNNEI. The CDR3 DNA follows: TGTGCCAGCTATGGACTAGCGCGAATTTACGAGCAGTACTTC. It is translated as CASYGLARIYEQYF. The full variable domain, with the rest looked up from reference TRBV2 and TRBJ2-7, is EPEVTQTPSHQVTQMGQEVILRCVPISNHLYFYWYRQILGQKVEFLVSFYNNEISEKSEIFDDQFSVERPDGSNFTLKIRSTKLEDSAMYFCASYGLARIYEQYFGPGTRLTVT.

The V call is TRBV5-8, the J call TRBJ2-6; D might be TRBD2 (5 bases). This CDR3 spans 17 amino acids. V gave up 0 bases and J gave up 3 bases, with 13 bases separating them. Germline V lookup: CDR1 SGHTS, CDR2 YDEGEE. The CDR3 bases are TGTGCCAGCAGCTTGGACATAGAGGGATTTGGGGCCAACGTCCTGACTTTC. It is translated as CASSLDIEGFGANVLTF.